A selection of T cell receptor beta chains follows, all from one sample in a study of cytomegalovirus exposure and HLA in healthy donors. This table comes from immunoSEQ multiplex PCR, and its TCRdb copy is limited to in-frame clones, with some not included. This table has about 210,000 clones, approximately 80% appearing once. The sample comprised PBMCs. Receptor source: a woman in her 30s in good health and CMV-seropositive. Each CDR3 is given with its conserved first and last residue. A D gene is named only where the DNA matches it firmly. A row's size may be missing; if present it is once, few, many or a size class.

DNA | CDR3 | J | size | D | V
TGTGCCAGCGTCCGGTTCGGGACAAAAGGTGATGAGCAGTTCTTC | CASVRFGTKGDEQFF | TRBJ2-1 | once | - | TRBV27
TGTGCCAGTAGTATAATCCACTCTCCCAACACCGGGGAGCTGTTTTTT | CASSIIHSPNTGELFF | TRBJ2-2 | - | - | TRBV19
TGTGCCAGCAGCGGCGGACAGGGCTATGGCTACACCTTC | CASSGGQGYGYTF | TRBJ1-2 | once | TRBD1 | TRBV5-6
TGTGCCAGCAGTTACCTTGGACTAACGGATGAGCAGTTCTTC | CASSYLGLTDEQFF | TRBJ2-1 | - | - | TRBV6-6
TGTGCCAGTAGTACTGGCAGGCCGACGAGCTCCTACGAGCAGTACTTC | CASSTGRPTSSYEQYF | TRBJ2-7 | - | - | TRBV19
TGTGCCAGCAGCTTGCTTGCAGGCACCGGGGAGCTGTTTTTT | CASSLLAGTGELFF | TRBJ2-2 | - | - | TRBV5-4
TGTGCCAGCAGCTTAGCAGCGGTGATCGGCGAAAAACTGTTTTTT | CASSLAAVIGEKLFF | TRBJ1-4 | - | - | TRBV7-8
TGTGCCAGCAGCGTAAGGCAGGGGATACGAGCAGATACGCAGTATTTT | CASSVRQGIRADTQYF | TRBJ2-3 | - | - | TRBV9
TGTGCCAGCAGCTTAGAGGCAGGGTCCTACGAGCAGTACTTC | CASSLEAGSYEQYF | TRBJ2-7 | - | - | TRBV11-2
TGTGCCAGCAGCTTAATGGGCCGTGGGACAGGGAGAGGGACAGATACGCAGTATTTT | CASSLMGRGTGRGTDTQYF | TRBJ2-3 | - | TRBD1 | TRBV7-3
TGTGCCTGGAGTGCGAGGACAGGCGCATCGTACACCGGGGAGCTGTTTTTT | CAWSARTGASYTGELFF | TRBJ2-2 | - | TRBD1 | TRBV30
TGTGCCAGCAGCGCCAGACAGGGATACTATGGCTACACCTTC | CASSARQGYYGYTF | TRBJ1-2 | - | TRBD1 | TRBV11-3
TGCGCCAGCAGCTTGGACGAGTCTAGCACAGATACGCAGTATTTT | CASSLDESSTDTQYF | TRBJ2-3 | - | - | TRBV5-1
TGTGCCAGCAGTTTCGGCCGGGGGGACGGGAGGCCCCAAGAGACCCAGTACTTC | CASSFGRGDGRPQETQYF | TRBJ2-5 | - | TRBD2 | TRBV28
TGTGCCAGCAGCTTAGGCGGGCGAGGCACTGAAGCTTTCTTT | CASSLGGRGTEAFF | TRBJ1-1 | - | - | TRBV7-2
TGTGCCAGCAGCTATGACGCAGGGGGCCTCTACGAGCAGTACTTC | CASSYDAGGLYEQYF | TRBJ2-7 | - | TRBD1 | TRBV5-5
TGTGCCAGCAGCCCTGGACAGGGCGGGCAAGAGACCCAGTACTTC | CASSPGQGGQETQYF | TRBJ2-5 | once | TRBD1 | TRBV7-2
TGCGCCAGCAGCCAAGATCGTGAGGCTCAGCCCCAGCATTTT | CASSQDREAQPQHF | TRBJ1-5 | - | - | TRBV4-1
TGCGCCAGCAGCTTGGAGGGAGGTGACGGAAATACGCAGTATTTT | CASSLEGGDGNTQYF | TRBJ2-3 | - | - | TRBV5-1
TGTGCCAGCAAGGTAGCGGGGGGCACAGATACGCAGTATTTT | CASKVAGGTDTQYF | TRBJ2-3 | - | TRBD2 | TRBV2
TGTGCCAGCAGCTCCAACGGACAAGATACGCAGTATTTT | CASSSNGQDTQYF | TRBJ2-3 | - | - | TRBV7-3
TGCGCCAGCAGCCAAGATTCGGCATCTTCCCGGGGCACTGAAGCTTTCTTT | CASSQDSASSRGTEAFF | TRBJ1-1 | - | - | TRBV4-1
TGTGCCAGTAGTATCGACAGCTCTGGAAACACCATATATTTT | CASSIDSSGNTIYF | TRBJ1-3 | - | - | TRBV19
TGTGCCAGCAGTTACTCCCGGAACACCGGGGAGCTGTTTTTT | CASSYSRNTGELFF | TRBJ2-2 | - | - | TRBV6-6
TGCGCCAGCAGCCAAGGTGTGGCAGCGGCTGATTACGAGCAGTACTTC | CASSQGVAAADYEQYF | TRBJ2-7 | - | - | TRBV4-3
TGTGCCAGCAGTTACTTCGACCGGTCGACTCTAGAGGGCTACACCTTC | CASSYFDRSTLEGYTF | TRBJ1-2 | - | - | TRBV6-5
TGTGCCAGCAGTTGGGACAGGGACTATGGCTACACCTTC | CASSWDRDYGYTF | TRBJ1-2 | - | TRBD1 | TRBV6-5
TGTGCCAGCAGTTTATGGGACACACAAGAGACCCAGTACTTC | CASSLWDTQETQYF | TRBJ2-5 | - | - | TRBV28
TGTGCCAGCAGCCCCCGGGACAGGTTGGAAGCTTTCTTT | CASSPRDRLEAFF | TRBJ1-1 | - | TRBD1 | TRBV7-9
TGTGCCAGTCCATTGTTTTCCTTCCGATGGGGGGGTGGGGGCAAAAACATTCAGTACTTC | CASPLFSFRWGGGGKNIQYF | TRBJ2-4 | - | TRBD2 | TRBV28
TGTGCCAGCAGTCCCGGAGCGTTCTATGGCTACACCTTC | CASSPGAFYGYTF | TRBJ1-2 | once | - | TRBV27
TGTGCCAGCAGTTACCGACAGGCGTGGGGGAACACCATATATTTT | CASSYRQAWGNTIYF | TRBJ1-3 | - | - | TRBV6-5
TGTGCCAGCTCACCCCGGGAGACGGAGACCCAGTACTTC | CASSPRETETQYF | TRBJ2-5 | - | - | TRBV18
TGTGCCAGCAGTTCGACAACTAGCGGGAGATCCACAGATACGCAGTATTTT | CASSSTTSGRSTDTQYF | TRBJ2-3 | - | TRBD2 | TRBV28
TGTGCCAGCTCCTCCCCCGACAGTTACAATGAGCAGTTCTTC | CASSSPDSYNEQFF | TRBJ2-1 | - | - | TRBV28
TGTGCCAGCAGGGAAGCGGCTTACGAGCAGTACTTC | CASREAAYEQYF | TRBJ2-7 | - | - | TRBV6-1
TGTGCCAGCAGCCCGGGACTAGCGGGTACGAAGACCCAGTACTTC | CASSPGLAGTKTQYF | TRBJ2-5 | - | TRBD2 | TRBV5-6
TGTGCCAGCAGTTTATATAAGAAGCCTAACTATGGCTACACCTTC | CASSLYKKPNYGYTF | TRBJ1-2 | few | - | TRBV27
TGTTCCAGCAGCTTAGCGGGCCGGGACAGGGGGCTTTACGGCTACACCTTC | CSSSLAGRDRGLYGYTF | TRBJ1-2 | - | TRBD1 | TRBV7-9
TGCAGCCTTCGGATCATCGGCTCAGGGGGCCCGGACCCCCAAGAGACCCAGTACTTC | CSLRIIGSGGPDPQETQYF | TRBJ2-5 | - | TRBD1 | TRBV29-1
TGTGCCAGCAGTGGCCAGTCATCCTACAATGAGCAGTTCTTC | CASSGQSSYNEQFF | TRBJ2-1 | once | - | TRBV2
TGTGCCAGCAGCTTAGATCTGGCAGGGGGGAACGTCCTGACTTTC | CASSLDLAGGNVLTF | TRBJ2-6 | - | - | TRBV11-2
TGCGCCAGCAGCCAAGATATGACAGAATCTTTTGGAAACACCATATATTTT | CASSQDMTESFGNTIYF | TRBJ1-3 | - | - | TRBV4-1
TGTGCCTGGAGTAGATCCAGTGATCAGCCCCAGCATTTT | CAWSRSSDQPQHF | TRBJ1-5 | - | - | TRBV30
TGTGCCAGCAGCACATCTAGTGGGAACACTGAAGCTTTCTTT | CASSTSSGNTEAFF | TRBJ1-1 | - | - | TRBV11-1
TGTGCCAGCAGCCCGACAGGGAGAGAGACCCAGTACTTC | CASSPTGRETQYF | TRBJ2-5 | - | TRBD1 | TRBV5-4
TGTGCCAGTACCAGGGACATCGGTAGCAATCAGCCCCAGCATTTT | CASTRDIGSNQPQHF | TRBJ1-5 | - | - | TRBV19
TGTGCCATCAGTGATGACAGCTCTGGAAACACCATATATTTT | CAISDDSSGNTIYF | TRBJ1-3 | - | - | TRBV10-3
TGTGCCAGCAGGGCCGGACACGATGGCTACACCTTC | CASRAGHDGYTF | TRBJ1-2 | - | - | TRBV6-1
TGTGCCAGCAGCCAAGATGGGGTTAGCGGCCCCTACAATGAGCAGTTCTTC | CASSQDGVSGPYNEQFF | TRBJ2-1 | many | - | TRBV4-2
TGTGCCAGCAGCTTGGGACTAGCGGAGCAGTTCTTC | CASSLGLAEQFF | TRBJ2-1 | - | TRBD2 | TRBV5-4
TGTGCCAGCAGCTACTCAGGGGGTTGGCCTCAAGAGACCCAGTACTTC | CASSYSGGWPQETQYF | TRBJ2-5 | - | TRBD1 | TRBV11-2
TGTGCCTGGAGTTTCTGGGGCTCTTCAGGGGGCTTCCATGGCTACACCTTC | CAWSFWGSSGGFHGYTF | TRBJ1-2 | - | TRBD1 | TRBV30
TGTGCCAGAAGCTTGGGAAAGGGGGTTAGAAGGGAGTATGGTGACGAGCAGTACTTC | CARSLGKGVRREYGDEQYF | TRBJ2-7 | - | - | TRBV7-5
TGTGCCAGCAGCTTAGATTTTCAACAGTTCAATCAGCCCCAGCATTTT | CASSLDFQQFNQPQHF | TRBJ1-5 | - | - | TRBV11-3
TGTGCCAGCCTAGCGGGAGGATACAATGAGCAGTTCTTC | CASLAGGYNEQFF | TRBJ2-1 | - | TRBD2 | TRBV2